Each of the 10 T cell receptor beta chains below was sequenced from the same sample in a study of PD-1 blockade in classical Hodgkin lymphoma. All patients experienced relapse after autologous stem cell transplantation, and brentuximab vedotin exposure was variable. Only in-frame clones appear in the TCRdb table, and some are missing; sequencing was by immunoSEQ multiplex PCR. The sample holds 150,000 or so clones; about four fifths are singletons and the top ten take about 9.2%. The sequencing used peripheral blood mononuclear cells (PBMCs), collected before the second cycle of nivolumab. The source is a human donor with classical Hodgkin lymphoma.

The chain employs TRBV7-9 and TRBJ1-5, with D possibly being TRBD1 (5 bases). This CDR3 comprises 17 residues. Trimming took off 1 base at V and 3 bases at J, with 16 bases between the two ends. CDR1 is SEHNR and CDR2 is FQNEAQ in the germline V gene (reference sequence). The CDR3 protein is CASSLVLSGGNNQPQHF. The CDR3 DNA is TGTGCCAGCAGCTTAGTGCTTTCGGGGGGGAACAATCAGCCCCAGCATTTT.

The chain combines TRBV30 with TRBJ2-2; D ambiguous. CDR3 length: 13 amino acids. Looked up from germline, CDR1 is GTSNPN and CDR2 is SVGIG (reference sequence). V dropped 0 bases and J dropped 3 bases, with 5 bases sitting between them. DNA of the CDR3: TGTGCCTGGAGTGTAAAGGACACCGGGGAGCTGTTTTTT. Translating gives CAWSVKDTGELFF.

The V call is TRBV7-2, the J call TRBJ1-1, with D uncertain. Germline V CDR1 and CDR2: SGHTA, FQGNSA. Trimming took 2 bases from V and 5 from J, leaving 12 bases between them. The CDR3 consists of 14 residues. CDR3 residues: CASSLSRDGTEAFF. The CDR3 DNA reads TGTGCCAGCAGCTTATCGAGGGATGGGACTGAAGCTTTCTTT.

This clone was observed many times. The chain has TRBV5-1 and TRBJ1-4, with TRBD1 matching over 8 bases. This CDR3 spans 15 amino acids. V lost 4 bases, J lost 4 bases, and 6 bases stayed unmatched. Germline loops: CDR1 SGHRS, CDR2 YFSETQ. Here the CDR3 reads CASSPWTGFNEKLFF. CDR3 coding DNA: TGCGCCAGCAGCCCCTGGACAGGGTTTAATGAAAAACTGTTTTTT.

CDR3 coding DNA: TGTGCCAGCAGCTTAGCCTCACAGGGGGCCGTATTGGAGACCCAGTACTTC. It codes for CASSLASQGAVLETQYF. The rearrangement links TRBV7-9 to TRBJ2-5; TRBD1 agrees at 9 bases. Looked up from germline, CDR1 is SEHNR and CDR2 is FQNEAQ (reference sequence). This CDR3 contains 17 residues. The J segment lost 5 bases and the V segment lost 0 bases, leaving 10 bases of the junction unmatched.

This sequence joins TRBV7-2 and TRBJ1-1, with a weak D call TRBD1 (5 bases). This CDR3 has 13 residues. With 0 bases removed from V and 8 bases from J, the gap between germline ends came to 10 bases. Germline assignment: CDR1 SGHTA and CDR2 FQGNSA. This chain's CDR3 is CASSLARQQEAFF. The CDR3 DNA follows: TGTGCCAGCAGCTTAGCCCGACAGCAAGAAGCTTTCTTT. Variable domain in full (rest from reference TRBV7-2 and TRBJ1-1): GAGVSQSPSNKVTEKGKDVELRCDPISGHTALYWYRQSLGQGLEFLIYFQGNSAPDKSGLPSDRFSAERTGGSVSTLTIQRTQQEDSAVYLCASSLARQQEAFFGQGTRLTVV.

The gene calls are TRBV7-2 and TRBJ1-2; the D is unclear. The V end was cut by 5 bases, the J end by 10 bases, with 11 bases between. This CDR3 region has 11 residues. In germline, CDR1 is SGHTA, CDR2 FQGNSA. As DNA, the CDR3 is TGTGCCAGCAGCGACCGATTTGTCTACACCTTC. Protein sequence: CASSDRFVYTF.

The J gene is TRBJ2-1, the V gene TRBV5-4, with 7 bases aligning to TRBD1. The CDR3 totals 14 residues. V shed 0 bases, J shed 10 bases, and the junction held 7 bases outside the gene matches. Germline CDR1 is SGHNT and CDR2 is YYREEE (reference sequence). CDR3 nucleotides: TGTGCCAGCAGCTTGGCTGACAGGGTTGAGGAGCAGTTCTTC. Protein product: CASSLADRVEEQFF. Filled out from reference TRBV5-4 and TRBJ2-1, the complete variable domain reads ETGVTQSPTHLIKTRGQQVTLRCSSQSGHNTVSWYQQALGQGPQFIFQYYREEENGRGNFPPRFSGLQFPNYSSELNVNALELDDSALYLCASSLADRVEEQFFGPGTRLTVL.

This clone was observed once. This chain uses TRBV6-6 with TRBJ1-3; 9 bases align to TRBD1. Germline assignment: CDR1 MNHNY and CDR2 SVGAGI (reference sequence). J lost 4 bases, V lost 5 bases, and 9 bases had no gene match. The CDR3 has 16 amino acids. Here the CDR3 DNA reads TGTGCCAGCAGTGCTTCGGGACAGGGTGTAGGAAACACCATATATTTT. Translation gives CASSASGQGVGNTIYF.

The rearrangement joins TRBV12-5 to TRBJ2-7; D may be TRBD1 (7 bases). Germline assignment: CDR1 LGHNT and CDR2 FRNRAP. This CDR3 region has 17 residues. V was clipped by 0 bases and J by 2 bases, with 17 bases between them. Here the CDR3 reads CASGLVRPGGQTYEQYF. The CDR3 region has the DNA TGTGCTAGTGGTTTGGTACGGCCAGGGGGGCAGACCTACGAGCAGTACTTC.